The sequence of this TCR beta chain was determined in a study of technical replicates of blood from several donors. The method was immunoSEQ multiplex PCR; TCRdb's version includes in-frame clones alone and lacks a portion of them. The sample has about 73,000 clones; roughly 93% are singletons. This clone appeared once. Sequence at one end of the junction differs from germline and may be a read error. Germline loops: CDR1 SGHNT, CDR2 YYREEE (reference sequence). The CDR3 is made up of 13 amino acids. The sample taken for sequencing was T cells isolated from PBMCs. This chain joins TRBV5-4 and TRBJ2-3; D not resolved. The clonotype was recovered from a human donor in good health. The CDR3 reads CASSRAGTDTQYF. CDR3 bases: TGTGCCAGCAGCCGTGCAGGCACCGATACGCAGTATTTT.